Below, one T cell receptor (beta chain) is given with its context. Here immunoSEQ multiplex PCR was the method, and the copy in TCRdb shows in-frame clones only, minus some. Counted here are some 95,000 clones, roughly 88% occurring once; the ten biggest clones make up around an eighth. V lost 3 bases, J lost 3 bases, and 8 bases lay in between. Per the germline V gene, CDR1 is MGHDK and CDR2 is SYGVNS. The CDR3 is 13 residues long. This specimen comes from a study of control samples from healthy donors and cancer patients. Sequenced sample: blood. The rearrangement joins TRBV25-1 to TRBJ1-1; no clear D. The receptor was derived from a young man in good health. The DNA for the CDR3 is TGTGCCAGCAGTGAGGGGTTCTACACTGAAGCTTTCTTT. Its protein product is CASSEGFYTEAFF.